A selection of T cell receptor beta chains follows, all from one sample in a study of blood T cell repertoires in COVID-19. Sequencing used immunoSEQ multiplex PCR; TCRdb keeps in-frame clones, though not all of them. The table lists about 70,000 clones, 88% of them singletons. The sequenced sample was peripheral blood. The source of these receptors is a human donor in a cohort sampled during active COVID-19. CDR3s include the opening cysteine and the closing phenylalanine or tryptophan. Fields, in order: D gene, V gene, J gene, clone size, CDR3 protein, CDR3 DNA. The D gene is left open where the match is weak. Clone size is shown for a subset of rows, as once, few, many or a class of expanded clone.

TRBD1,TRBV5-6,TRBJ1-2,-,CASSFTGGIGHTF,TGTGCCAGCAGCTTTACAGGGGGCATTGGCCACACCTTC
-,TRBV27,TRBJ2-5,-,CASSASSARTGRVLVGETQYF,TGTGCCAGCAGTGCCTCCAGCGCCCGGACAGGGAGGGTGTTGGTTGGAGAGACCCAGTACTTC
-,TRBV6-5,TRBJ1-1,once,CASSLTARAFF,TGTGCCAGCAGCTTGACAGCGAGGGCTTTCTTT
-,TRBV21-1,TRBJ1-3,-,CASSKVGGDRARGNTIYF,TGTGCCAGCAGCAAAGTGGGGGGGGACCGCGCCCGTGGAAACACCATATATTTT
-,TRBV11-2,TRBJ1-1,-,CASRRGDGRARENTEAFF,TGTGCCAGCAGGCGGGGGGACGGGAGGGCTAGAGAGAACACTGAAGCTTTCTTT
-,TRBV14,TRBJ2-5,-,CASSQVTNPLPGEPFETQYF,TGTGCCAGCAGCCAAGTAACCAACCCCTTACCGGGAGAACCCTTTGAGACCCAGTACTTC
-,TRBV19,TRBJ1-5,-,CASSMGRESNQPQHF,TGTGCCAGTAGTATGGGTCGGGAAAGCAATCAGCCCCAGCATTTT
-,TRBV7-8,TRBJ1-2,few,CASSPTPGGYTF,TGTGCCAGCAGTCCGACCCCGGGGGGCTACACCTTC
TRBD1,TRBV27,TRBJ2-3,-,CASSLRARGLGQDTQYF,TGTGCCAGCAGTTTAAGGGCCAGGGGGCTCGGCCAAGATACGCAGTATTTT
-,TRBV12-5,TRBJ1-3,-,CASGLSGSGNTIYF,TGTGCTAGTGGTTTGTCAGGCTCTGGAAACACCATATATTTT
TRBD2,TRBV15,TRBJ2-5,-,CATSREGGVGGGFQETQYF,TGTGCCACCAGCAGAGAAGGAGGGGTAGGCGGGGGATTCCAAGAGACCCAGTACTTC
TRBD2,TRBV6-6,TRBJ2-3,-,CASSPSGAGVAGGTQYF,TGTGCCAGCAGTCCCAGCGGGGCGGGAGTGGCTGGTGGTACGCAGTATTTT
-,TRBV19,TRBJ1-1,few,CASSTYGTEAFF,TGTGCCAGTAGTACCTATGGCACTGAAGCTTTCTTT
-,TRBV24-1,TRBJ2-3,-,CATQGFTDTQYF,TGTGCCACCCAGGGCTTTACAGATACGCAGTATTTT
-,TRBV9,TRBJ1-4,-,CASSPWGGLNEKLFF,TGTGCCAGCAGCCCCTGGGGAGGCTTAAATGAAAAACTGTTTTTT
TRBD1,TRBV2,TRBJ1-1,-,CASRGQGDTEAFF,TGTGCCAGCAGGGGACAGGGGGACACTGAAGCTTTCTTT
-,TRBV6-1,TRBJ2-3,-,CASSEETQGTADTQYF,TGTGCCAGCAGTGAAGAAACCCAGGGGACGGCAGATACGCAGTATTTT
-,TRBV15,TRBJ2-2,-,CATSRDSRIPFF,TGTGCCACCAGCAGAGATTCGCGGATTCCGTTTTTT
-,TRBV5-1,TRBJ1-2,-,CASSLIGSADSYGYTF,TGCGCCAGCAGCTTGATTGGATCGGCGGACAGCTATGGCTACACCTTC
TRBD2,TRBV5-1,TRBJ2-5,-,CASSLALAGGTGQETQYF,TGCGCCAGCAGCTTGGCGCTAGCGGGAGGGACGGGGCAAGAGACCCAGTACTTC
-,TRBV7-9,TRBJ1-6,few,CASSSQGHNSPLHF,TGTGCCAGCAGCTCACAGGGTCATAATTCACCCCTCCACTTT
TRBD1,TRBV19,TRBJ2-7,-,CASSPWTGGRYEQYF,TGTGCCAGTAGTCCTTGGACAGGGGGGCGCTACGAGCAGTACTTC
-,TRBV7-8,TRBJ2-4,-,CASSLGLARENIQYF,TGTGCCAGCAGCCTTGGACTGGCCCGCGAAAACATTCAGTACTTC
-,TRBV10-2,TRBJ1-6,-,CASSESGYSPLHF,TGCGCCAGCAGTGAGTCTGGCTATTCACCCCTCCACTTT